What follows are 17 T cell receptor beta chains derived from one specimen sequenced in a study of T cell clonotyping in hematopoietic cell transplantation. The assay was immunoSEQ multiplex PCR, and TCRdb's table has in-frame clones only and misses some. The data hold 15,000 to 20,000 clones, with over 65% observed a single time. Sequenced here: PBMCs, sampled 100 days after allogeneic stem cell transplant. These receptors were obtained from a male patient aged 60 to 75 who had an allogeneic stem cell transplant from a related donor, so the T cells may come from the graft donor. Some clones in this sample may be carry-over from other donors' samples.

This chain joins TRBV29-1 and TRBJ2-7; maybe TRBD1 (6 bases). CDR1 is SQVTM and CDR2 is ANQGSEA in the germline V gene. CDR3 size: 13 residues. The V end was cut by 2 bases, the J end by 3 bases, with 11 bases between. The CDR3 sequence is CSVEFTGNYEQYF. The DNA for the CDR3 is TGCAGCGTTGAATTCACAGGGAACTACGAGCAGTACTTC.

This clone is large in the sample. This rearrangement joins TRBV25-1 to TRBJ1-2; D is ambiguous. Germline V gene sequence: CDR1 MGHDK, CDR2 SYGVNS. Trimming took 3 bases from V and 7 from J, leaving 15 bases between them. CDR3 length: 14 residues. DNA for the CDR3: TGTGCCAGCAGTGAGCTCGGGTCGGTATTTGGCTACACCTTC. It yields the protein CASSELGSVFGYTF.

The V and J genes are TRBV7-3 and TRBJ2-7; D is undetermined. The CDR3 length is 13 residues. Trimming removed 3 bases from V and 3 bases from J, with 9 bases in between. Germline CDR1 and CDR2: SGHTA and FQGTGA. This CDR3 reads CASSFGIGYEQYF. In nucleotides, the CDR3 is TGTGCCAGCAGCTTTGGCATTGGCTACGAGCAGTACTTC. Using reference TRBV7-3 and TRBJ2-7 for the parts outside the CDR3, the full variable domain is GAGVSQTPSNKVTEKGKYVELRCDPISGHTALYWYRQSLGQGPEFLIYFQGTGAADDSGLPNDRFFAVRPEGSVSTLKIQRTERGDSAVYLCASSFGIGYEQYFGPGTRLTVT.

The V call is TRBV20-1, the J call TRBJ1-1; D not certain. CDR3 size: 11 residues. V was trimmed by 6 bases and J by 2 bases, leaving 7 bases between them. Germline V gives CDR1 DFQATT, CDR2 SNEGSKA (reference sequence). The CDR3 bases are TGCAGTGCAAACATAAACACTGAAGCTTTCTTT. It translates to CSANINTEAFF.

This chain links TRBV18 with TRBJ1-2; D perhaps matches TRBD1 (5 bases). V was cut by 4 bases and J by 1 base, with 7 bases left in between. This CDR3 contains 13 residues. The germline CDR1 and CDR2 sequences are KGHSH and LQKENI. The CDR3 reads CASSQDSNYGYTF. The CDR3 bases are TGTGCCAGCTCACAAGACAGTAACTATGGCTACACCTTC. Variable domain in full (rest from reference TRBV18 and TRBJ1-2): NAGVMQNPRHLVRRRGQEARLRCSPMKGHSHVYWYRQLPEEGLKFMVYLQKENIIDESGMPKERFSAEFPKEGPSILRIQQVVRGDSAAYFCASSQDSNYGYTFGSGTRLTVV.

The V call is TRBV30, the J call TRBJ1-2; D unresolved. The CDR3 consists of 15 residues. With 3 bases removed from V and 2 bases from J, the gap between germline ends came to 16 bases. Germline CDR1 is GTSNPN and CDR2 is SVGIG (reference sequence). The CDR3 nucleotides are TGTGCCTGGAGCTCTAATTTAGGACGGAACTATGGCTACACCTTC. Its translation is CAWSSNLGRNYGYTF.

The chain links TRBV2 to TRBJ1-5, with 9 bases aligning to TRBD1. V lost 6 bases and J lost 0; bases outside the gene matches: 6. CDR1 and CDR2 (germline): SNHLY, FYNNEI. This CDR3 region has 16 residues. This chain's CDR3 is CASSTGTGYSNQPQHF. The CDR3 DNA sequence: TGTGCCAGCAGCACCGGGACAGGGTATAGCAATCAGCCCCAGCATTTT.

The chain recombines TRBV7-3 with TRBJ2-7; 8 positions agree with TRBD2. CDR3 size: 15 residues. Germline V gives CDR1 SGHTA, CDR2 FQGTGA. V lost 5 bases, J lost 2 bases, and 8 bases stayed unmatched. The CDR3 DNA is TGTGCCAGCAGCCCAGCAGCGGGGGTACCCTACGAGCAGTACTTC. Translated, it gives CASSPAAGVPYEQYF.

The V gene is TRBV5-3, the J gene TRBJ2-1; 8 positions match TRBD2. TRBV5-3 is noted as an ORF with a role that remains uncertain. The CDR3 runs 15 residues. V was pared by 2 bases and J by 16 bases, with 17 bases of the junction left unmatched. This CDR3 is CARSFPPGLGEQDFF. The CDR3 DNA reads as TGTGCCAGAAGCTTTCCCCCGGGACTAGGAGAACAGGACTTCTTC.

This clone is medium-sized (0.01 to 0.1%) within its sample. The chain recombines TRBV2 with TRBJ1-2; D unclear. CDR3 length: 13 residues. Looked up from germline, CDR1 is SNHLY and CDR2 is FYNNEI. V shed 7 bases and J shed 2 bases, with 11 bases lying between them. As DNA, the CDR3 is TGTGCCAGCACCCAAGACGGCAACTATGGCTACACCTTC. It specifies CASTQDGNYGYTF.

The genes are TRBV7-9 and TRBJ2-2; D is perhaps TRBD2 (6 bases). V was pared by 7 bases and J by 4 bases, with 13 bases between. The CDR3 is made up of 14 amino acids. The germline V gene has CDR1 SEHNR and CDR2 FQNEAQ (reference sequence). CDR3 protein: CASTRPEGTGELFF. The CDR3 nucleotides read TGTGCCAGCACCCGTCCGGAGGGCACCGGGGAGCTGTTTTTT.

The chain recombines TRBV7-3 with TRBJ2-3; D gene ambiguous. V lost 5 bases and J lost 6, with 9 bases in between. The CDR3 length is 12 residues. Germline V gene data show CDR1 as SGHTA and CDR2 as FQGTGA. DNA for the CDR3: TGTGCCAGCAGCCGTGACTCTGATACGCAGTATTTT. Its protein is CASSRDSDTQYF. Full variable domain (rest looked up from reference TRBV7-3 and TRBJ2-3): GAGVSQTPSNKVTEKGKYVELRCDPISGHTALYWYRQSLGQGPEFLIYFQGTGAADDSGLPNDRFFAVRPEGSVSTLKIQRTERGDSAVYLCASSRDSDTQYFGPGTRLTVL.

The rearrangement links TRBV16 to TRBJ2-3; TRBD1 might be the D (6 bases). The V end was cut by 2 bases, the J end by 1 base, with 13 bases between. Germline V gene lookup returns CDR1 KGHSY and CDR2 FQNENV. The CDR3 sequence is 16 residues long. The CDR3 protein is CASSQNYRVGTDTQYF. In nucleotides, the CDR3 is TGTGCCAGCAGCCAAAATTACAGGGTTGGCACAGATACGCAGTATTTT.

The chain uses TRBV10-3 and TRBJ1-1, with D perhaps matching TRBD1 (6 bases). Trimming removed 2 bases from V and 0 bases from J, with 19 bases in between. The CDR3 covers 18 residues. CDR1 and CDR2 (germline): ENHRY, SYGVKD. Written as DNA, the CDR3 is TGTGCCATCAGTGAGCCCCGGTGGACAGACTCGATGAACACTGAAGCTTTCTTT. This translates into CAISEPRWTDSMNTEAFF.

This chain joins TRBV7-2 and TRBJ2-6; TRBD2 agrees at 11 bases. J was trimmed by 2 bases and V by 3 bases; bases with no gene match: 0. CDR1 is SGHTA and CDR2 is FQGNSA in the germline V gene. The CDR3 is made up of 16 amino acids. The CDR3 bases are TGTGCCAGCAGCTTGACTAGCGGGGCTGGGGCCAACGTCCTGACTTTC. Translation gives CASSLTSGAGANVLTF.

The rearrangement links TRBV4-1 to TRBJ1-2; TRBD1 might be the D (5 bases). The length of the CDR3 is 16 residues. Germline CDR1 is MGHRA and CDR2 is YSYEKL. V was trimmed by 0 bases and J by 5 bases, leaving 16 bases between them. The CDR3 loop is CASSQDRSRELYGYTF. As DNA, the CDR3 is TGCGCCAGCAGCCAAGATAGGTCCAGGGAGCTTTATGGCTACACCTTC.

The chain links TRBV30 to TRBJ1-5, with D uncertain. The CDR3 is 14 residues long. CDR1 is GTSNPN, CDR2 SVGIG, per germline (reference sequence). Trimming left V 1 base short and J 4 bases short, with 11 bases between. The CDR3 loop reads CAWSAGRKNQPQHF. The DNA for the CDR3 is TGTGCCTGGAGTGCCGGGAGGAAGAATCAGCCCCAGCATTTT.